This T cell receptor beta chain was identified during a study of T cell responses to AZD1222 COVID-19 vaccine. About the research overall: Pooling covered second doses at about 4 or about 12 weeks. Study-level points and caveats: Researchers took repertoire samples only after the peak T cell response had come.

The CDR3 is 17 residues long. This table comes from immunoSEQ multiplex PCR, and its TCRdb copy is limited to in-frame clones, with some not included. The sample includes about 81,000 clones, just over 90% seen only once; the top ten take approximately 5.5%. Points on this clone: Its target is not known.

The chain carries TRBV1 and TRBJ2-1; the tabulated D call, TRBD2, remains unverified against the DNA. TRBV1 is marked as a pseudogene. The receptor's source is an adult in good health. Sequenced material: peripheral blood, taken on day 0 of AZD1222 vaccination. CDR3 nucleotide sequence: TGCACCAGCAATCCTGGGACTAGCGGGAGGGACGAGGATGAGCAGTTCTTC. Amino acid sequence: CTSNPGTSGRDEDEQFF.